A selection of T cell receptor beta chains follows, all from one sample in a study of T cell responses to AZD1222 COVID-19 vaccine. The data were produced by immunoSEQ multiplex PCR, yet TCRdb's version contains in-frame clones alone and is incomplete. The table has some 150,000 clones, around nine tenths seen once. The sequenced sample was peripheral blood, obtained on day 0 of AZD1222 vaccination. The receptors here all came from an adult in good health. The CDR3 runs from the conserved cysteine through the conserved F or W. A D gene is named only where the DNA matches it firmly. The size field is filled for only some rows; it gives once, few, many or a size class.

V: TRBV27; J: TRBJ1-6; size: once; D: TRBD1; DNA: TGTGCCAGCAGTCCCATCCGGACAGGTCAACTAGGAGATTCACCCCTCCACTTT; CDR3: CASSPIRTGQLGDSPLHF
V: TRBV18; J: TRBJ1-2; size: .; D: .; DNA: TGTGCCAGCTCACCTATTGAACAGCTATTCTATGGCTACACCTTC; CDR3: CASSPIEQLFYGYTF
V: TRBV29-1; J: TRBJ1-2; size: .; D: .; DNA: TGCAGCGTTGAAAGGACTAACTATGGCTACACCTTC; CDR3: CSVERTNYGYTF
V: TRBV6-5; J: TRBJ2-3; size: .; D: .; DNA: TGTGCTACAACAGGAATAGGAAGAGATACGCAGTATTTT; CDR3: CATTGIGRDTQYF
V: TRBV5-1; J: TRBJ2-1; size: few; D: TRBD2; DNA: TGCGCCAGCAGCTTGACCCGACTAGCGGGGAAGAATGAGCAGTTCTTC; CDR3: CASSLTRLAGKNEQFF
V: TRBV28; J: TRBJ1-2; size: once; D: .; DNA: TGTGCCAGCAGGCTACAGGGTCGAGGCTACACCTTC; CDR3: CASRLQGRGYTF
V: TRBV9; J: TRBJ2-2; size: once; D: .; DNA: TGTGCCAGCAGCGTAGCGCCGGGACCGATGAACACCGGGGAGCTGTTTTTT; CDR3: CASSVAPGPMNTGELFF
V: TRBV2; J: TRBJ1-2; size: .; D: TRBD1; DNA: TGTGCCAGCAGTGAGGACAGGGGGGGACTCGATGGCTACACCTTC; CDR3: CASSEDRGGLDGYTF
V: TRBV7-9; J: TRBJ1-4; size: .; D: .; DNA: TGTGCCAGCAGTTCGGACCGACAGACGAATGAAAAACTGTTTTTT; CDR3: CASSSDRQTNEKLFF
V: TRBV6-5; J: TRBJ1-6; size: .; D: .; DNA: TGTGCCAGCAGTTACTTGCCCGGGAACTCACCCCTCCACTTT; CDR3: CASSYLPGNSPLHF
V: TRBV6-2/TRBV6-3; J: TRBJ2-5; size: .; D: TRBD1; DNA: TGTGCCAGCAGTTACCTGACAGGGGGAGGGGCCCAGTACTTC; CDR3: CASSYLTGGGAQYF
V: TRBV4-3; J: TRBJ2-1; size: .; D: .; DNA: TGCGCCAGCAGCCAAGAGTCTTCCAGAAATGAGCAGTTCTTC; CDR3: CASSQESSRNEQFF
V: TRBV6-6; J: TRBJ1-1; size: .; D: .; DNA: TGTGCCAGCAGTTACGGATTTTCCCTGAACACTGAAGCTTTCTTT; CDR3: CASSYGFSLNTEAFF